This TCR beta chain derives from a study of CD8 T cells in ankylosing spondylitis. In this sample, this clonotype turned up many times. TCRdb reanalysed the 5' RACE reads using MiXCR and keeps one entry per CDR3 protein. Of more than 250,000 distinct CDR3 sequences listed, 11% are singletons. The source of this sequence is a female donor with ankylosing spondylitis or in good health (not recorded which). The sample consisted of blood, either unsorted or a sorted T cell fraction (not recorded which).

CDR3 DNA sequence: TGCAGTGCTAGAGATCTACTCGACAGGGGGGGTGGCTACACCTTC. Translating gives CSARDLLDRGGGYTF. The chain joins TRBV20-1 to TRBJ1-2; 9 nucleotides align to TRBD1. The CDR3 has 15 amino acids. J lost 7 bases, V lost 0 bases, and 9 bases had no gene match. CDR1 DFQATT and CDR2 SNEGSKA come from the germline V gene (reference sequence).